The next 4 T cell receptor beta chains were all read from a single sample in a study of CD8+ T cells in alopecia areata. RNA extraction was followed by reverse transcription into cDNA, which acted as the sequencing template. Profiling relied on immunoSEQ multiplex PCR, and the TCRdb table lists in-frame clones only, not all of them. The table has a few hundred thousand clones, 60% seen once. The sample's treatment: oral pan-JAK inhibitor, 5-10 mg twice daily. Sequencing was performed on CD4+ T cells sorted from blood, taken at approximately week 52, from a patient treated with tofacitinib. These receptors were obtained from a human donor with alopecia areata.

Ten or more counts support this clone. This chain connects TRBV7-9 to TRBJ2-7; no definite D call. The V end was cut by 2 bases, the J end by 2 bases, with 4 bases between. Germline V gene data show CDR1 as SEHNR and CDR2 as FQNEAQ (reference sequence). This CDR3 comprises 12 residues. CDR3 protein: CASSLQTYEQYF. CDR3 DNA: TGTGCCAGCAGCTTACAAACCTACGAGCAGTACTTC.

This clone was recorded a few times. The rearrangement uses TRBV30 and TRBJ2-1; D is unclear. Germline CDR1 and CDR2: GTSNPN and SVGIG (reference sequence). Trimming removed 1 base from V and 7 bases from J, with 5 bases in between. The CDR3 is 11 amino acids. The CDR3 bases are TGTGCCTGGAGTGCTAGGAATGAGCAGTTCTTC. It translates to CAWSARNEQFF.

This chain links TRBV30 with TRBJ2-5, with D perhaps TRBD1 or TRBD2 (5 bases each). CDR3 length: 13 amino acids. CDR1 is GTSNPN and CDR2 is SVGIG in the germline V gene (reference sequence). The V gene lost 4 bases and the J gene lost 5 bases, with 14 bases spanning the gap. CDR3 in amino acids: CAWTLGVSETQYF. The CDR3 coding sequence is TGTGCCTGGACACTAGGGGTCTCCGAGACCCAGTACTTC.

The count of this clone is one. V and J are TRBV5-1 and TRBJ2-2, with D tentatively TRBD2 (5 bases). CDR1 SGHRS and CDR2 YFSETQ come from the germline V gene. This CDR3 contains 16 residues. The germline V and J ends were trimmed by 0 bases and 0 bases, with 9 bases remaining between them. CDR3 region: CASSLARAANTGELFF. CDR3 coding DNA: TGCGCCAGCAGCTTGGCGCGGGCGGCGAACACCGGGGAGCTGTTTTTT.